The 5 T cell receptor beta chains reported below all come from one sample, sequenced in a study of T cell responses to AZD1222 COVID-19 vaccine. Profiled with immunoSEQ multiplex PCR; TCRdb holds only in-frame clones, not every one. The sample has some 100,000 clones, roughly nine tenths seen once. Sequenced material: peripheral blood, taken on day 0 of AZD1222 vaccination. The source is an adult in good health.

Only one count was recorded for this clone. The rearrangement uses TRBV3-1 (or the pseudogene TRBV3-2) and TRBJ2-3, with TRBD1 matching 7 bases. Germline V CDR1 and CDR2: LGHDT, YNNKEL (reference sequence). With 0 bases clipped from V and 1 base from J, the junction kept 4 bases outside the gene matches. The CDR3 length is 16 residues. The CDR3 bases are TGTGCCAGCAGCCAAGAATCCGGACAGGGCACAGATACGCAGTATTTT. This codes for CASSQESGQGTDTQYF.

The CDR3 DNA follows: TGTGCCAGCTCCCGGTGGGGGACAGAATACGAGCAGTACTTC. It translates to CASSRWGTEYEQYF. This chain uses TRBV18 with TRBJ2-7; 7 bases map to TRBD1. The V gene end was trimmed by 6 bases and the J gene end by 4 bases; junction bases not matched to a gene: 9. From germline, CDR1 is KGHSH and CDR2 LQKENI. This CDR3 contains 14 residues.

J is TRBJ1-1 and V is TRBV28; D is unclear. The CDR3 sequence is 15 residues long. Per germline, CDR1 MDHEN and CDR2 SYDVKM. V was cut by 6 bases and J by 0 bases, with 14 bases left in between. The chain's CDR3 is CASSPASVLNTEAFF. The CDR3 nucleotides read TGTGCCAGCAGCCCAGCCTCCGTCTTGAACACTGAAGCTTTCTTT. The full variable domain, completed using reference TRBV28 and TRBJ1-1, is DVKVTQSSRYLVKRTGEKVFLECVQDMDHENMFWYRQDPGLGLRLIYFSYDVKMKEKGDIPEGYSVSREKKERFSLILESASTNQTSMYLCASSPASVLNTEAFFGQGTRLTVV.

The rearrangement links TRBV7-9 to TRBJ2-3; D not resolved. CDR1 and CDR2 from the germline V gene are SEHNR and FQNEAQ (reference sequence). Between the trimmed V and J ends, which lost 2 bases and 0 bases, there was a span of 12 bases. The CDR3 runs to 16 residues. For the CDR3, the DNA is TGTGCCAGCAGCTTAACCTGGCAGTCTAGCACAGATACGCAGTATTTT. It yields the protein CASSLTWQSSTDTQYF.

V and J are TRBV10-3 and TRBJ1-1; the D gene is possibly TRBD1 (6 bases). Germline CDR1 reads ENHRY; CDR2 reads SYGVKD. Deletions cut 6 bases from V and 1 base from J, with 9 bases between. This CDR3 has 13 residues. This CDR3 is CAISRGTNTEAFF. DNA for the CDR3: TGTGCCATCAGCAGGGGAACGAACACTGAAGCTTTCTTT.